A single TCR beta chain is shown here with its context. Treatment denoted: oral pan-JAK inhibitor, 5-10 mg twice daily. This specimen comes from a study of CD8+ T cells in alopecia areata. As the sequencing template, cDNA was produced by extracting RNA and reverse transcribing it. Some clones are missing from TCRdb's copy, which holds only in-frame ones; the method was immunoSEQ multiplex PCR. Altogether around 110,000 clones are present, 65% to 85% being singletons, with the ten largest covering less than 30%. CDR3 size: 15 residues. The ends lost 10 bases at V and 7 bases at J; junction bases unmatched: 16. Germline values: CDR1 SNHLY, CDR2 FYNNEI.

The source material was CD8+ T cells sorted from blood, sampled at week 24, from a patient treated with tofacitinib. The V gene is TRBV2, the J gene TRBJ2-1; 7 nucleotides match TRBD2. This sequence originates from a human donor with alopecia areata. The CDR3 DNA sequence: TGTGCCATCCACACGACAGCGGGGATGGGAAATGAGCAGTTCTTC. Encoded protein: CAIHTTAGMGNEQFF. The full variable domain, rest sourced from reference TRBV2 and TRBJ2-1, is EPEVTQTPSHQVTQMGQEVILRCVPISNHLYFYWYRQILGQKVEFLVSFYNNEISEKSEIFDDQFSVERPDGSNFTLKIRSTKLEDSAMYFCAIHTTAGMGNEQFFGPGTRLTVL.